This T cell receptor (beta chain) originates from a study of cytomegalovirus exposure and HLA in healthy donors. Whole-study results and caveats: There were a few CMV-associated chains whose specificity for CMV antigens was confirmed in vitro. TCR beta V- and J-gene trimming was later associated with a missense DCLRE1C variant. It was reported in a later analysis that an Asian-associated ancestry cluster showed fewer N-insertions than the approximately 670-donor mean.

The CDR3 is 12 amino acids. V was pared by 2 bases and J by 9 bases, with 9 bases between. The germline CDR1 and CDR2 sequences are SGHRS and YFSETQ. Of note for this clone: Its matching antigen is unknown.

The PCR was carried out with 60 Vbeta primers and 13 Jbeta primers. Original analysis: Counted up in a later analysis, unique TCR beta chains came to 65 million to 80 million, with around 10 million shared. The method was immunoSEQ multiplex PCR; TCRdb's version includes in-frame clones alone and lacks a portion of them. The V and J calls and clone size are taken from that table; D and trimming were inferred from the DNA. The table shows roughly 120,000 clones, with more than 70% occurring only once. The chain employs TRBV5-1 and TRBJ2-1; D may be TRBD2 (6 bases). This receptor was identified in a woman aged 60 to 75 in good health and CMV-seropositive. Specimen: PBMCs. The chain's CDR3 is CASSFNGGEQFF. Here the CDR3 DNA reads TGCGCCAGCAGCTTTAACGGGGGTGAGCAGTTCTTC. The full variable domain, in which reference TRBV5-1 and TRBJ2-1 provide the parts outside the CDR3, is KAGVTQTPRYLIKTRGQQVTLSCSPISGHRSVSWYQQTPGQGLQFLFEYFSETQRNKGNFPGRFSGRQFSNSRSEMNVSTLELGDSALYLCASSFNGGEQFFGPGTRLTVL.